The sample holds one count of the clone carrying this T cell receptor (beta chain). Produced via immunoSEQ multiplex PCR; TCRdb's table is partial and in-frame only. The sample shows a few hundred thousand clones, 88% of them seen only once. This sample stems from a study of blood T cell repertoires in COVID-19. Study overall: Sites across the United States, Italy and Spain contributed samples from acute and convalescent COVID-19.

Membership in each cohort depended on participant-reported clinical history. The CDR3 spans 11 residues. In germline, CDR1 is GTSNPN, CDR2 SVGIG (reference sequence). V lost 2 bases and J lost 8, with 9 bases in between. The gene calls are TRBV30 and TRBJ1-2; a possible D gene is TRBD1 (6 bases). The specimen was PBMCs or T cells enriched from blood (not recorded which). The sequence derives from a middle-aged woman with acute COVID-19. CDR3 in amino acids: CAWSKGGGYTF. For the CDR3, the DNA is TGTGCCTGGAGTAAAGGGGGAGGCTACACCTTC.